This T cell receptor beta chain was identified in a study of tumor-infiltrating lymphocytes in primary liver carcinoma (dated by TCRdb to about 2017). About the full investigation: Hepatocellular carcinoma (four) or combined HCC and intrahepatic cholangiocarcinoma (one) was present in the five patients, who were three men and two women aged 30 to 69 years. The tumors of the five patients were staged as T1-T3 N0M0, with maximum diameters ranging from 4.2 to 10 cm. Samples yielded roughly 3.5 to 8 million productive TCRbeta reads; read depth did not differ significantly between tissue types. Across five regions of each liver tumor, along with adjacent normal tissue and blood, the study brought together TCRbeta repertoire sequencing, expression microarrays and whole-exome sequencing. TCRbeta repertoire sequencing covered about 35 specimens from 5 patients: 25 or so tumor regions, 5 adjacent noncancerous liver tissues and 5 peripheral blood samples. To link TCRbeta repertoire diversity to the local molecular phenotype, the approximately 25 tumor region samples were profiled with Agilent mRNA microarrays. Reproducibility between technical replicate repertoires was high, with correlation coefficients above 0.95 and mean shared-clone rates around 0.88. Overall study results and their limits: Just about 7.5-24% of top clones turned up in all five regions of a tumor, which suggests spatial heterogeneity among tumor-infiltrating T cells. The study included only four to six patients, and the authors note findings should be validated in a larger study. Because only the TCR beta chain was sequenced and unpaired alpha chains were not captured, true repertoire diversity is likely underestimated. Repertoire overlap was higher between tumor regions (mean about 35%) than tumor-adjacent (approximately 17%) or tumor-blood (14%) pairs, consistent with antigen-driven expansion. Bulk unsorted samples precluded comparing CD4+ and CD8+ T cell repertoires. Compared with blood, tumors had a significantly larger share of the repertoire taken up by the top 250 clones (p = 0.039).

Without any cell sorting, total RNA and DNA were co-extracted from about 21-30 mg of bulk tissue using the AllPrep DNA/RNA mini kit. Between late 2015 and 2016, five patients in China with histopathologically diagnosed primary liver carcinoma had surgical resection. At the time of sampling, the patients were treatment-naive and had chronic HBV infection. Each tumor was sampled at five spatially separated regions: the superior, inferior, left-lateral and right-lateral poles and the tumor centre. More than 90% viable tumor cells were found by histology in every tumor sample. Pieces of fresh tumor and adjacent tissue were cut in half, with one half kept in RNAlater at -80 degrees C and the other half sent for histology. TCRbeta-specific cDNA was reverse-transcribed from about 0.45 ug total RNA using a constant-region primer and ProtoScript II reverse transcriptase. Three nested multiplex PCR rounds, following a slightly modified ARM-PCR procedure, were used to build the TCRbeta libraries. Sample barcodes and Illumina adapters were added in a final 25-cycle PCR with Deep VentR polymerase. Before sequencing, amplicons of 200-500 bp were gel-purified using a QIAquick gel extraction kit. TCRbeta amplicons were sequenced on an Illumina HiSeq 2500 with 250-bp paired-end reads. The authors' pipeline ran thus. To recover full CDR3 sequences, reads were quality-trimmed using Trimmomatic v0.33 and paired reads were then merged using FLASH v1.2.11. V, D and J germline segments were assigned to the rearranged TCRbeta sequences by MiGEC v1.2.1b. Clonotype statistics, along with Shannon-Wiener diversity indices, were calculated using VDJtools v1.0.0. To cut down on sampling bias, every analysis after diversity analysis relied on just the 250 most abundant clonotypes from each sample. The public reads were reprocessed in TCRdb via fastp at Q25 and MiXCR, keeping in-frame beta chains. Each entry is one CDR3 protein sequence, shown with its most common DNA and genes. The V and J calls here are based on TCRdb, not the publication. This sample has 47,000 or so distinct CDR3 sequences in its table, and about 80% of those were observed once. Jointly, the top ten make up over 25% of the sample.

On this clonotype: Its antigen has not been determined. Base quality data are lacking; no much larger clone is found one base away.

Sequencing used liver tumor tissue from sampling region 3. Interpreted using the paper, the cell subset or site label stands for: tumor region T3, left-lateral pole. The clonotype originates from a man aged 40-49 years with primary liver carcinoma and hepatitis B virus infection.

The base sequence is TGCAGCGTTGCCGAGGGAGGTAAGCAGTATTTT. This yields the protein CSVAEGGKQYF. This chain joins TRBV29-1 to TRBJ2-3, with TRBD2 perhaps the D gene, on 6 matching bases. The CDR3 runs 11 amino acids, cysteine and phenylalanine included. The read is trimmed to its CDR3 DNA, 33 bases read in frame from base 1. Trimming costs V 4 bases and J 11 bases, and their ends lie 13 bases apart. CDR1 is given as SQVTM and CDR2 as ANQGSEA, both from the germline V gene.